This TCR beta chain is from a study of OX40 agonist ivuxolimab in advanced cancers. Profiling relied on immunoSEQ multiplex PCR, and the TCRdb table lists in-frame clones only, not all of them. The top ten clones hold roughly 6% of a sample with under 100,000 clones, 80% to 90% of them seen once. Germline V gene data show CDR1 as MNHEY and CDR2 as SVGAGI. V was clipped by 6 bases and J by 3 bases, with 18 bases between them. The CDR3 runs 15 residues. The receptor comes from an adult with an advanced solid tumor such as melanoma, head and neck, liver or kidney cancer. Source: CD4+ or CD8+ T cells sorted from blood, taken in a trial of the OX40 agonist ivuxolimab. This sequence joins TRBV6-5 and TRBJ2-7; D ambiguous. The CDR3 loop reads CASSPLLNAGYEQYF. CDR3 nucleotides: TGTGCCAGCAGCCCGTTGCTGAACGCAGGCTACGAGCAGTACTTC.